Included here is one T cell receptor beta chain sequence, with context. It has no known antigen specificity. Base qualities are missing; no much larger clone stands one base away. The method was RT-PCR. Instrument used: Illumina HiSeq 2500. Using fastp trimming at Q25 and MiXCR clonotype assembly, TCRdb reanalyzed the public sequencing data and kept in-frame beta chains. Entries that share a CDR3 protein sequence are merged under the most common genes and DNA. The sample has some 570,000 distinct CDR3 sequences on record, approximately 10% of them singletons. The ten largest clones take up about 10% of the sample. The sample is drawn from a study of response to subunit inactivated influenza vaccine (dated by TCRdb to 2017 to 2018). Broadly, across the study: Deep quantitative profiling of the T cell receptor repertoire was used in the study to follow responses to a trivalent subunit inactivated influenza vaccine.

Including cysteine and phenylalanine, the CDR3 has 16 amino acids. The entry retains the CDR3 DNA only, 48 bases that are in frame from base 1. The germline V end is reduced by 3 bases and the J end by 2 bases; junction bases left unmatched: 10. As encoded in the germline V gene (reference sequence), CDR1 is DFQATT while CDR2 is SNEGSKA. Findings and caveats that apply to the study as a whole: The authors suggested that each seasonal influenza vaccination may recruit only a limited number of new T cells.

The sample was also reused in another study, on T cells expressing NK-cell markers. The second study, in turn, reports: 5'RACE template switching, by which a universal primer site and unique molecular identifiers were added, was used to make TCR beta cDNA libraries. Three sorted T-cell subsets (CD3+CD56+NKG2C+, CD3+CD56+NKG2C- and CD3+CD56-NKG2C+) from fewer than 10 donors had their TCR beta-chain repertoires profiled. Among the eight sequenced donors, seven were HCMV-seropositive and one was HCMV-seronegative. In several experiments an anti-gammadeltaTCR antibody was added to restrict sorting to alphabetaTCR-expressing T cells. In roughly 6 donors, the dominant CD3+CD56+NKG2C+ clonotypes ranked among the top 10 CD8+ clonotypes, making up roughly 1.0-8% of CD8+ T cells. Those dominant clonotypes were again the most abundant among CD3+CD56-NKG2C+ cells in a handful of donors, at about 25-60.1%. It remained unclear whether the expanded NKG2C-expressing T cell clones were specific for HCMV antigens. The eight sequenced donors were randomly selected healthy volunteers, three men and five women. A commercial ELISA kit detecting HCMV-specific IgG in serum was used to determine HCMV serostatus. Peripheral blood mononuclear cells were isolated from blood by Ficoll density gradient centrifugation. Bulk peripheral blood T-cell repertoires were additionally sequenced from unsorted PBMC for several donors. Priming for cDNA synthesis came from the TCR beta constant segment, and two successive PCR amplification steps followed. Libraries were sequenced as 2 x 150 bp reads on Illumina HiSeq 2000/2500, MiSeq or NextSeq. MIGEC handled demultiplexing of the reads and grouping by UMI, while MiTCR was used to assemble and quantify clonotypes. To exclude erroneous sequences, only TCR cDNA sequences supported by at least two reads were retained. The tcR package was used for downstream repertoire analysis, and clonotypes were matched across fractions by CDR3 nucleotide sequence plus V segment. VDJmatch was used to annotate antigen specificity against VDJdb, with one amino acid substitution in CDR3 permitted.

The source is a man over 45 who received an inactivated influenza vaccine. Donor details come from another sample of the same person, matched by shared clones. The sequence is built from TRBV20-1 and TRBJ1-2; a stretch of 9 junction bases matches TRBD1. The sample in question was PBMCs from blood, obtained on the day of vaccination. CDR3 region: CSASLNSGTGNYGYTF. The base sequence is TGCAGTGCTAGTCTCAATTCAGGGACAGGGAACTATGGCTACACCTTC.